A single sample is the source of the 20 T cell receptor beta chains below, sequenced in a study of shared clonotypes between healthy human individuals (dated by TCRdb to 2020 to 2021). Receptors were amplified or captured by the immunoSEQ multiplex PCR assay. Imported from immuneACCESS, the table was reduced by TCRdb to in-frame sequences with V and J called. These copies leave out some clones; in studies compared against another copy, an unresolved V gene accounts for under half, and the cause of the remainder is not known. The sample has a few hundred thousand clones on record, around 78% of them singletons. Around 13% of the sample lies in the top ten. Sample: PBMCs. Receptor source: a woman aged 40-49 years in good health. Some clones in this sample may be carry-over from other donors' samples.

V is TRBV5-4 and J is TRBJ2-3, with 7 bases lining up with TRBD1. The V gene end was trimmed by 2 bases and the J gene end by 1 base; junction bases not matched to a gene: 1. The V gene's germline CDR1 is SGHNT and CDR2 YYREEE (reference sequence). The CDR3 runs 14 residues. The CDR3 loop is CASSFGTGTDTQYF. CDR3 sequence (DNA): TGTGCCAGCAGCTTCGGGACAGGCACAGATACGCAGTATTTT.

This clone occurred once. This CDR3 is CASSPGVAGQPQHF. The CDR3 DNA follows: TGTGCCAGTAGCCCCGGGGTGGCGGGCCAGCCCCAGCATTTT. V usage is TRBV19 and J usage is TRBJ1-5; D is ambiguous. Germline values: CDR1 LNHDA, CDR2 SQIVND (reference sequence). Trimming took off 6 bases at V and 7 bases at J, with 16 bases between the two ends. The CDR3 extends over 14 amino acids. Combining the CDR3 with reference TRBV19 and TRBJ1-5 gives the whole variable domain DGGITQSPKYLFRKEGQNVTLSCEQNLNHDAMYWYRQDPGQGLRLIYYSQIVNDFQKGDIAEGYSVSREKKESFPLTVTSAQKNPTAFYLCASSPGVAGQPQHFGDGTRLSIL.

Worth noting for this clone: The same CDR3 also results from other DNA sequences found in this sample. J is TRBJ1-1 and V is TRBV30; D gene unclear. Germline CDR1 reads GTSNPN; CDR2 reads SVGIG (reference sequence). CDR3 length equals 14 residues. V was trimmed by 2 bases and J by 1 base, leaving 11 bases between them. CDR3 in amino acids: CAWSPGLPNTEAFF. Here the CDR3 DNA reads TGTGCCTGGAGTCCCGGGTTACCGAACACTGAAGCTTTCTTT. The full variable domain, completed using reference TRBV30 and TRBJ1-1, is SQTIHQWPATLVQPVGSPLSLECTVEGTSNPNLYWYRQAAGRGLQLLFYSVGIGQISSEVPQNLSASRPQDRQFILSSKKLLLSDSGFYLCAWSPGLPNTEAFFGQGTRLTVV.

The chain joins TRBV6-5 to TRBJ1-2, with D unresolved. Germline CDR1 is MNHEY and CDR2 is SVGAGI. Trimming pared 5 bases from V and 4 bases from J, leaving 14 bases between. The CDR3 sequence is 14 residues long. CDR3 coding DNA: TGTGCCAGCAGTCCTGGGCGGCGTGGCTATGGCTACACCTTC. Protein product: CASSPGRRGYGYTF.

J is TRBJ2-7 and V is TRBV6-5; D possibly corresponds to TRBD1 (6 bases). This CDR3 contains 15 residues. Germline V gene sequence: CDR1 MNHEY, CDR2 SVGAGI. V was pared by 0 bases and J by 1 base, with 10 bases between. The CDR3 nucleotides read TGTGCCAGCAGTTACTCTCCGACAGGTTCCTACGAGCAGTACTTC. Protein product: CASSYSPTGSYEQYF.

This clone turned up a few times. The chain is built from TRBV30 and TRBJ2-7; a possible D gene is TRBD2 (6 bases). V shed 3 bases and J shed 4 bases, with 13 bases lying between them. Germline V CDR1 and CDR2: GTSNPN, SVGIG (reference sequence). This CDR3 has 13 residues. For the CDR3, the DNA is TGTGCCTGGAGAACTGGAGGGCAGTACGAGCAGTACTTC. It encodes CAWRTGGQYEQYF.

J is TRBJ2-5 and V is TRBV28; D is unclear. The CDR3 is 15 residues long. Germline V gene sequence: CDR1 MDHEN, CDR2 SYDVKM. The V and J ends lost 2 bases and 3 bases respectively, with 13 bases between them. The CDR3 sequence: CASSLMSFGEETQYF. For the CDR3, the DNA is TGTGCCAGCAGTTTAATGTCCTTTGGTGAAGAGACCCAGTACTTC.

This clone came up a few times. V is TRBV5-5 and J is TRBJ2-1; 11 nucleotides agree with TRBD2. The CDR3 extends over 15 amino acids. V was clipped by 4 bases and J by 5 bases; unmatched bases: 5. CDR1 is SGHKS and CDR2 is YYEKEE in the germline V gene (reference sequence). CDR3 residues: CASSRTSGPDNEQFF. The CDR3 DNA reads TGTGCCAGCAGCCGGACTAGCGGGCCCGACAATGAGCAGTTCTTC.

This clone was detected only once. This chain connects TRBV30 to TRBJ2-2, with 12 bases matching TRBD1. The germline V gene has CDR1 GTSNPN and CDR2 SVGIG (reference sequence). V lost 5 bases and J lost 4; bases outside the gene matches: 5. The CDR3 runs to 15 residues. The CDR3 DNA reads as TGTGCCTGGCGGGACAGGGGGCGAGGCACCGGGGAGCTGTTTTTT. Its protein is CAWRDRGRGTGELFF.

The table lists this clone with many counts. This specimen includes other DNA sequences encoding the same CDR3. The CDR3 region is CAWSRGLQPQHF. The CDR3 DNA sequence: TGTGCCTGGAGTAGGGGTTTGCAGCCCCAGCATTTT. This chain connects TRBV30 to TRBJ1-5; tentative D call: TRBD1 (5 bases). The CDR3 runs to 12 residues. Germline CDR1 is GTSNPN and CDR2 is SVGIG (reference sequence). Trimming cost V 2 bases and J 7 bases, with 9 bases left between them.

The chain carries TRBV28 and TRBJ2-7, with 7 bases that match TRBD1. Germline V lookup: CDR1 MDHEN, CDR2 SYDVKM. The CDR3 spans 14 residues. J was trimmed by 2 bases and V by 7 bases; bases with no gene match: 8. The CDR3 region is CASTPGDRAYEQYF. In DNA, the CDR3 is TGTGCCAGCACTCCAGGAGACAGGGCCTACGAGCAGTACTTC.

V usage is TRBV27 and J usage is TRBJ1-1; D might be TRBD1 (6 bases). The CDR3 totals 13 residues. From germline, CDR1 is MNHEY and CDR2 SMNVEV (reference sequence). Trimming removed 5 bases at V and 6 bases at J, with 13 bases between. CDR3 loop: CASSQIQGSEAFF. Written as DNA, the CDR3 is TGTGCCAGCAGTCAGATTCAGGGGTCTGAAGCTTTCTTT.

The CDR3 bases are TGTGCCTCGCCGAGGACTAGCGGGAGATACAATGAGCAGTTCTTC. This sequence encodes CASPRTSGRYNEQFF. This chain links TRBV30 with TRBJ2-1, with 13 bases fitting TRBD2. This CDR3 comprises 15 residues. V shed 7 bases, J shed 4 bases, and the junction held 7 bases outside the gene matches. Germline-derived CDR1 and CDR2 are GTSNPN and SVGIG (reference sequence). Supplemented by reference TRBV30 and TRBJ2-1, the full variable domain reads SQTIHQWPATLVQPVGSPLSLECTVEGTSNPNLYWYRQAAGRGLQLLFYSVGIGQISSEVPQNLSASRPQDRQFILSSKKLLLSDSGFYLCASPRTSGRYNEQFFGPGTRLTVL.

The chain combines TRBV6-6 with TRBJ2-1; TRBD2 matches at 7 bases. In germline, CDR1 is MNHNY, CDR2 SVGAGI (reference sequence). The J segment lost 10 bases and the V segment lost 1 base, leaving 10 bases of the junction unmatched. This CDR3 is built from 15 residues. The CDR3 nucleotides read TGTGCCAGCAGTTACTTTAGCGGGCGTTCGTTAGAGCAGTTCTTC. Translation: CASSYFSGRSLEQFF.

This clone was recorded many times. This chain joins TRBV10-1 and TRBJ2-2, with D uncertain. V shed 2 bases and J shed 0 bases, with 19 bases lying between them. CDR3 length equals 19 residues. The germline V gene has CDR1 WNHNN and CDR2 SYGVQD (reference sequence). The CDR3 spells CASSERVGRSNTNTGELFF. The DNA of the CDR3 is TGCGCCAGCAGTGAGCGAGTCGGCCGATCAAACACGAACACCGGGGAGCTGTTTTTT.

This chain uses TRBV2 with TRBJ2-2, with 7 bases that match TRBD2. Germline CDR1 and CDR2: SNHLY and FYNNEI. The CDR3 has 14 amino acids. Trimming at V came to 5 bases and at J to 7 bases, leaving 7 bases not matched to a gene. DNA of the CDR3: TGTGCCAGCAGTTGGGAGGGCCGAGGCGGGGAGCTGTTTTTT. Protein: CASSWEGRGGELFF.

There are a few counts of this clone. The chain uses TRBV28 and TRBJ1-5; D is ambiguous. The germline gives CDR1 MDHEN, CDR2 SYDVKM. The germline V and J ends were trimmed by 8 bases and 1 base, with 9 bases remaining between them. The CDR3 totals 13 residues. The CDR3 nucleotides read TGTGCCAGCGGAGGAAGGAGCAATCAGCCCCAGCATTTT. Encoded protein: CASGGRSNQPQHF.

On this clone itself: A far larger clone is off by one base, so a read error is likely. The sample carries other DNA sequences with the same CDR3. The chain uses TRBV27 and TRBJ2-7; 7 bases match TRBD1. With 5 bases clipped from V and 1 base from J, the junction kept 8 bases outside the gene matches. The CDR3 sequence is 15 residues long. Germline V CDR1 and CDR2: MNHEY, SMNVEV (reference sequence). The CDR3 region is CASSPGTALSYEQYF. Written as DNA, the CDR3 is TGTGCCAGCAGTCCCGGGACAGCCTTATCCTACGAGCAGTACTTC.

The CDR3 sequence: CASSGPGRTSYNEQFF. Here the CDR3 DNA reads TGTGCCAGCAGCGGGCCGGGGCGAACCTCCTACAATGAGCAGTTCTTC. The V and J genes are TRBV11-1 and TRBJ2-1, with D perhaps TRBD1 or TRBD2 (5 bases each). V lost 5 bases, J lost 0 bases, and 14 bases lay in between. Per the germline V gene, CDR1 is SGHAT and CDR2 is FQDESV (reference sequence). The CDR3 consists of 16 residues.

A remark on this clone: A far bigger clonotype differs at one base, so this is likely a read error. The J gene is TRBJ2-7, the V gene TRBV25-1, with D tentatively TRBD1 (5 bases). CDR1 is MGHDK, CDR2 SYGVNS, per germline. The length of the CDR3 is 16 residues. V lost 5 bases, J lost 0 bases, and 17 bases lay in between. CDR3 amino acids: CASSQPWGVNSYEQYF. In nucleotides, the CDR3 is TGTGCCAGCAGTCAACCATGGGGCGTAAACTCCTACGAGCAGTACTTC.